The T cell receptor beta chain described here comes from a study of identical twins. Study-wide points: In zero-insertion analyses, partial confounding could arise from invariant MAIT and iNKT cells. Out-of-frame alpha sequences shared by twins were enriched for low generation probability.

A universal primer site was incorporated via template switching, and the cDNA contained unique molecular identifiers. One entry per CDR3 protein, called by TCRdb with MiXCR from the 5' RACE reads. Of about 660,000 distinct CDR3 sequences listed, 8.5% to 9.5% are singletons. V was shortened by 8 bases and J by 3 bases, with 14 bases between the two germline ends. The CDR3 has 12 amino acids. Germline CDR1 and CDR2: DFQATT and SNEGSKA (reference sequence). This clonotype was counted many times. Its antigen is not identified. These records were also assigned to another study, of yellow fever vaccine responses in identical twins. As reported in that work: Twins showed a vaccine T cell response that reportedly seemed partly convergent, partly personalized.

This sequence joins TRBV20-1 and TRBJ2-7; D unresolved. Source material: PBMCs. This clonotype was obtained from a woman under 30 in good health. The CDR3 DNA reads TGCAGTCCCGGGCGGTCCCACTACGAGCAGTACTTC. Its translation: CSPGRSHYEQYF.